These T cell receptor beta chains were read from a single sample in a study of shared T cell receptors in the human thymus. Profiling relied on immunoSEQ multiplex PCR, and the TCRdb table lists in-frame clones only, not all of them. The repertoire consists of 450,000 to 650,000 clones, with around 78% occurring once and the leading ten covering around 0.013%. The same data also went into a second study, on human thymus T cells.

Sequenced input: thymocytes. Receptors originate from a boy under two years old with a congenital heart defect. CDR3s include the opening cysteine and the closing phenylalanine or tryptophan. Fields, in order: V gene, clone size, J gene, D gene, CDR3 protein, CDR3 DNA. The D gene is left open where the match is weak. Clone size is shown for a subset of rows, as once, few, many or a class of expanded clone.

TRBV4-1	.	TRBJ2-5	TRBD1	CASSDHRTGGETQYF	TGCGCCAGCAGCGATCACCGGACAGGGGGAGAGACCCAGTACTTC
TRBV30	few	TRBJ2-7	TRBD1	CAWSGTGGPYEQYF	TGTGCCTGGAGTGGGACAGGGGGGCCCTACGAGCAGTACTTC
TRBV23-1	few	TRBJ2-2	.	CASSQSYLARTGGELFF	TGCGCCAGCAGTCAATCGTATCTAGCGCGAACGGGCGGGGAGCTGTTTTTT
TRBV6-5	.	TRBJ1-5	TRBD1	CASSSTGGNQPQHF	TGTGCCAGCAGCTCGACAGGGGGCAATCAGCCCCAGCATTTT
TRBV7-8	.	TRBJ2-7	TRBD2	CASIERGAAGVLDYEQYF	TGTGCCAGCATCGAACGAGGGGCCGCGGGGGTGCTGGACTACGAGCAGTACTTC
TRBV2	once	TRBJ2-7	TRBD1	CASSSLLGQGRYEQYF	TGTGCCAGCAGCAGCCTTCTGGGACAGGGACGGTACGAGCAGTACTTC
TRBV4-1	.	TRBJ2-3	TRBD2	CASSHPLGRGSTDTQYF	TGCGCCAGCAGCCATCCCCTGGGGAGGGGTAGCACAGATACGCAGTATTTT
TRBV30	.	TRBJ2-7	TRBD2	CAWQCTGSSSTSGREGSYEQYF	TGTGCCTGGCAATGTACCGGGTCCTCATCAACTAGCGGGAGGGAGGGCTCCTACGAGCAGTACTTC
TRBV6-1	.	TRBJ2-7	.	CASSEALGGRKNEQYF	TGTGCCAGCAGTGAAGCGCTCGGGGGTCGTAAGAACGAGCAGTACTTC
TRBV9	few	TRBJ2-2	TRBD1	CASKGDRGNTGELFF	TGTGCCAGCAAAGGGGACAGGGGGAACACCGGGGAGCTGTTTTTT
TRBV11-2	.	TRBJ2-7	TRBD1	CASSLALTGYSYEQYF	TGTGCCAGCAGCTTAGCCCTGACAGGGTACTCCTACGAGCAGTACTTC
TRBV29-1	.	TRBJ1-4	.	CSVERAEKLFF	TGCAGCGTTGAGCGGGCAGAAAAACTGTTTTTT
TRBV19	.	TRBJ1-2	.	CASRKEANYGYTF	TGTGCCAGTAGGAAGGAGGCTAACTATGGCTACACCTTC
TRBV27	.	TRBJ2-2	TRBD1	CASSRQGNTGELFF	TGTGCCAGCAGTCGACAGGGGAACACCGGGGAGCTGTTTTTT
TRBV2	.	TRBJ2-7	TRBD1	CASSDSRQGDGRGYEQYF	TGTGCCAGCAGTGATTCGAGACAGGGGGACGGGAGAGGCTACGAGCAGTACTTC
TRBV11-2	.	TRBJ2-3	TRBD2	CASSLGEGLAGADTQYF	TGTGCCAGCAGCTTAGGGGAGGGACTAGCGGGTGCGGATACGCAGTATTTT
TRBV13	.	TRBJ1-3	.	CASSEQGSGNTIYF	TGTGCCAGCAGCGAGCAGGGCTCTGGAAACACCATATATTTT
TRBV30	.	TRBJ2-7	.	CAWSPGEVYEQYF	TGTGCCTGGAGTCCCGGGGAGGTCTACGAGCAGTACTTC
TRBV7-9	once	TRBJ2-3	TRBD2	CASRPSGMSTDTQYF	TGTGCCAGCAGACCAAGCGGGATGAGCACAGATACGCAGTATTTT
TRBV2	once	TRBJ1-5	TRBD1	CASSEVDRGRGYSNQPQHF	TGTGCCAGCAGTGAGGTCGACAGGGGCAGGGGTTATAGCAATCAGCCCCAGCATTTT
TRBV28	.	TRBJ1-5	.	CASSFPRGGGEVYNQPQHF	TGTGCCAGCAGTTTCCCCCGGGGCGGGGGAGAAGTATACAATCAGCCCCAGCATTTT
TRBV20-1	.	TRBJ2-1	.	CSARKQDEQFF	TGCAGTGCTAGAAAGCAGGATGAGCAGTTCTTC
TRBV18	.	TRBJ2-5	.	CASSPRGETQYF	TGTGCCAGCTCCCCTAGAGGGGAGACCCAGTACTTC
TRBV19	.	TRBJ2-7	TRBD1	CASSETGVGSYEQYF	TGTGCCAGTAGTGAAACAGGGGTGGGGTCCTACGAGCAGTACTTC
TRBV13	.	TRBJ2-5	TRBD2	CASSGSGRRETQYF	TGTGCCAGCAGCGGTAGCGGGAGACGTGAGACCCAGTACTTC
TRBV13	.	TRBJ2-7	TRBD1	CASSPNDPGQTHYEQYF	TGTGCCAGCAGCCCGAACGATCCGGGACAGACACACTACGAGCAGTACTTC
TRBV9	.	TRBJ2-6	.	CASSALPGPSGANVLTF	TGTGCCAGCAGCGCCTTACCCGGTCCCTCTGGGGCCAACGTCCTGACTTTC
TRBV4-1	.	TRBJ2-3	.	CASSQGGRTDTQYF	TGCGCCAGCAGCCAAGGTGGGAGAACAGATACGCAGTATTTT
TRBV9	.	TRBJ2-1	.	CASSLRPGGLPGREQFF	TGTGCCAGCAGCCTTCGACCCGGGGGACTCCCAGGAAGGGAGCAGTTCTTC
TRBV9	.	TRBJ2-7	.	CASSVGETWTEPPYEQYF	TGTGCCAGCAGCGTAGGGGAGACCTGGACAGAGCCTCCCTACGAGCAGTACTTC
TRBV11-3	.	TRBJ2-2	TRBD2	CASSSQRGREGPLTGELFF	TGTGCCAGCAGCTCCCAGCGGGGGCGGGAGGGCCCTCTTACCGGGGAGCTGTTTTTT
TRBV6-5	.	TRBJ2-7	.	CASREQAISYEQYF	TGTGCCAGCAGAGAACAGGCGATTTCCTACGAGCAGTACTTC
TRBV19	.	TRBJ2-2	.	CASSIGLDSTGELFF	TGTGCCAGTAGTATAGGTCTAGATTCGACCGGGGAGCTGTTTTTT
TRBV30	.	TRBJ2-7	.	CAWSACGEFSYEQYF	TGTGCCTGGAGTGCGTGCGGGGAGTTCTCCTACGAGCAGTACTTC
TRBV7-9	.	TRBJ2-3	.	CASSLPPSARKRTDTQYF	TGTGCCAGCAGCTTACCCCCTAGCGCACGGAAGCGCACAGATACGCAGTATTTT
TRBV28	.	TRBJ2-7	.	CASSLWWPYEQYF	TGTGCCAGCAGTTTGTGGTGGCCCTACGAGCAGTACTTC
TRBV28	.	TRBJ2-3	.	CATRGGGTDTQYF	TGTGCCACAAGAGGAGGGGGCACAGATACGCAGTATTTT
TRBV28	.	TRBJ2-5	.	CASSLFPEQGIGLETQYF	TGTGCCAGCAGTTTATTTCCAGAACAGGGTATCGGGCTAGAGACCCAGTACTTC
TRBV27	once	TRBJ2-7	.	CASSPTGTYEQYF	TGTGCCAGCAGCCCTACAGGGACCTACGAGCAGTACTTC
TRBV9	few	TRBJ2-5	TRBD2	CASSVSKAGTSLEETQYF	TGTGCCAGCAGCGTCTCCAAAGCCGGGACTAGCCTCGAAGAGACCCAGTACTTC
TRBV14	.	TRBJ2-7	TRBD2	CASARTSGRYEQYF	TGTGCCAGCGCTAGGACTAGCGGACGCTACGAGCAGTACTTC
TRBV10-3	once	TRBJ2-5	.	CAISESHRSGAQYF	TGTGCCATCAGTGAGTCCCACAGGTCTGGGGCCCAGTACTTC
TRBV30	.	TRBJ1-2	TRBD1	CAWSVRKGKRGQGGYGYTF	TGTGCCTGGAGTGTAAGGAAAGGCAAAAGGGGACAGGGAGGCTATGGCTACACCTTC
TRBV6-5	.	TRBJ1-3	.	CASNAIGGNTIYF	TGTGCCAGCAATGCGATCGGGGGAAACACCATATATTTT
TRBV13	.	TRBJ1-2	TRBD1	CASSWVQGGLYGYTF	TGTGCCAGCAGCTGGGTACAGGGGGGACTCTATGGCTACACCTTC
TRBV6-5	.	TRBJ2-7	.	CASSRDITYGQYF	TGTGCCAGCAGCCGGGACATAACCTACGGGCAGTACTTC
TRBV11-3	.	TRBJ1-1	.	CASSHLGGEAFF	TGTGCCAGCAGCCACCTGGGGGGTGAAGCTTTCTTT
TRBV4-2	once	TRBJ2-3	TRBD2	CASSSATSGNTDTQYF	TGTGCCAGCAGCAGTGCGACTAGCGGAAACACAGATACGCAGTATTTT
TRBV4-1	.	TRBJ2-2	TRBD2	CASSRAEALAAANTGELFF	TGCGCCAGCAGCCGGGCCGAGGCGCTAGCGGCGGCGAACACCGGGGAGCTGTTTTTT
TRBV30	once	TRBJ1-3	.	CAWIPRSRNTIYF	TGTGCCTGGATCCCCAGGTCGAGAAACACCATATATTTT
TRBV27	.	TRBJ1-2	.	CASSLTGTPNYGYTF	TGTGCCAGCAGTCTGACCGGGACTCCGAACTATGGCTACACCTTC
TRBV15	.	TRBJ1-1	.	CATRYKGGTEAFF	TGTGCCACCAGATACAAGGGGGGGACTGAAGCTTTCTTT
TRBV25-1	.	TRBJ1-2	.	CASSEERYKHGYTF	TGTGCCAGCAGTGAGGAGAGGTATAAACATGGCTACACCTTC
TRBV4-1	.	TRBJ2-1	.	CASSQEGGAYYNEQFF	TGCGCCAGCAGCCAAGAGGGCGGGGCCTACTACAATGAGCAGTTCTTC